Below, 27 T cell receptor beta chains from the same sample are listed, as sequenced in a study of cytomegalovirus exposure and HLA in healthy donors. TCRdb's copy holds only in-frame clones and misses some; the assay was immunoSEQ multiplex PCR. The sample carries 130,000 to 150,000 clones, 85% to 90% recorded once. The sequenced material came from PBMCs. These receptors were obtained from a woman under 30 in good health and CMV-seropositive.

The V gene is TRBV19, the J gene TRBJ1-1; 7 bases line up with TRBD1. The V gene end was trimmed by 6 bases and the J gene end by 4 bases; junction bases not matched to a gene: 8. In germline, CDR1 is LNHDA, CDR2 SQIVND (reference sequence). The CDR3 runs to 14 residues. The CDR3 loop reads CASSPGGGGTEAFF. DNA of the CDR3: TGTGCCAGTAGCCCAGGAGGGGGCGGCACTGAAGCTTTCTTT. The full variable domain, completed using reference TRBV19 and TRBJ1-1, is DGGITQSPKYLFRKEGQNVTLSCEQNLNHDAMYWYRQDPGQGLRLIYYSQIVNDFQKGDIAEGYSVSREKKESFPLTVTSAQKNPTAFYLCASSPGGGGTEAFFGQGTRLTVV.

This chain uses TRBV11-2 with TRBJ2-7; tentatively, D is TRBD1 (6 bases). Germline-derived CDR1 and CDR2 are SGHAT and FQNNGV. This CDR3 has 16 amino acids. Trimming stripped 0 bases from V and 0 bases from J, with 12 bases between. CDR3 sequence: CASSLDWAGDSYEQYF. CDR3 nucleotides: TGTGCCAGCAGCTTAGATTGGGCAGGGGACTCCTACGAGCAGTACTTC.

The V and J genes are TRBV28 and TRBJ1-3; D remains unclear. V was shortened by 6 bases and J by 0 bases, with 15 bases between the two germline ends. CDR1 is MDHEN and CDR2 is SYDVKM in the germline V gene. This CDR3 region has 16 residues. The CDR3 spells CASSFLDASSGNTIYF. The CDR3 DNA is TGTGCCAGCAGCTTCCTAGACGCGAGCTCTGGAAACACCATATATTTT. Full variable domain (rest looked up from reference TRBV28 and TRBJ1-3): DVKVTQSSRYLVKRTGEKVFLECVQDMDHENMFWYRQDPGLGLRLIYFSYDVKMKEKGDIPEGYSVSREKKERFSLILESASTNQTSMYLCASSFLDASSGNTIYFGEGSWLTVV.

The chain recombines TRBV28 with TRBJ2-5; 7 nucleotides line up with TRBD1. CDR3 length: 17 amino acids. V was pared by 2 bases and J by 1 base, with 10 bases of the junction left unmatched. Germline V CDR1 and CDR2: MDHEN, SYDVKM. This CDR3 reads CASSLPRQGVGQETQYF. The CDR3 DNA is TGTGCCAGCAGTTTACCGAGACAGGGAGTGGGCCAAGAGACCCAGTACTTC.

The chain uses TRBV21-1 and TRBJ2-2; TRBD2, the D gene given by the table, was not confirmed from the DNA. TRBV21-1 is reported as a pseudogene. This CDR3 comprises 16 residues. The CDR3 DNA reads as TGTGCCAGCAGCAAACGCCCGGCGGTCTGCACCGGGGAGCTGTTTTTT. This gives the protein CASSKRPAVCTGELFF.

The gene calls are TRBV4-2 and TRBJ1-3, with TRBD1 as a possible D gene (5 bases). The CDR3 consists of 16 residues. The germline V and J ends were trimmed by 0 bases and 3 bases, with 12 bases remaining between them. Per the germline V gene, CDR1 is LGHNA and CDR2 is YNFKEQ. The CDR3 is CASSQDLGRDGNTIYF. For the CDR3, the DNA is TGTGCCAGCAGCCAAGATCTGGGCAGGGATGGAAACACCATATATTTT.

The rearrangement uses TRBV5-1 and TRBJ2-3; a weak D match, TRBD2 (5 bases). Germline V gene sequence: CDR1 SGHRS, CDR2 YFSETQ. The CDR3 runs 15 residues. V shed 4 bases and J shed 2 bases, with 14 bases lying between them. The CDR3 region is CASSTERRDTDTQYF. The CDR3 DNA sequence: TGCGCCAGCAGCACCGAACGCCGGGACACAGATACGCAGTATTTT.

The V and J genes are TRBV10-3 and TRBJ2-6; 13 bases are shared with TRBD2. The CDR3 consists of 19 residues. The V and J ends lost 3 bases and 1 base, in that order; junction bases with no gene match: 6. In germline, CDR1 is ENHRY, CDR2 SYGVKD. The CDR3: CAISDRLAGGKSGANVLTF. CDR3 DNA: TGTGCCATCAGTGACCGACTAGCGGGGGGAAAATCTGGGGCCAACGTCCTGACTTTC.

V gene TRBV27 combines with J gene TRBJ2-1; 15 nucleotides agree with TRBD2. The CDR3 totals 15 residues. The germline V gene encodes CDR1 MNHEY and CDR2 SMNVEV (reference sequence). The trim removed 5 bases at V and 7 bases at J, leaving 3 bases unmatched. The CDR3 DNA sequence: TGTGCCAGCAGTGGACTAGCGGGGGGGGATAATGAGCAGTTCTTC. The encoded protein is CASSGLAGGDNEQFF.

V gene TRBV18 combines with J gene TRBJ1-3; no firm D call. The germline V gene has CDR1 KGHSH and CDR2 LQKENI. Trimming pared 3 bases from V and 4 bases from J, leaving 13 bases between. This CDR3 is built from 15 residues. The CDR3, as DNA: TGTGCCAGCTCACCCGGTCGGGAAGCAGGAAACACCATATATTTT. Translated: CASSPGREAGNTIYF.

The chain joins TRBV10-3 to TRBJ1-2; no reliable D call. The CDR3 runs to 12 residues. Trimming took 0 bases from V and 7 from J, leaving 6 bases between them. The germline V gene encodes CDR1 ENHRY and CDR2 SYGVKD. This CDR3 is CAISESQVGYTF. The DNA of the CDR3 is TGTGCCATCAGTGAGTCCCAGGTTGGCTACACCTTC.

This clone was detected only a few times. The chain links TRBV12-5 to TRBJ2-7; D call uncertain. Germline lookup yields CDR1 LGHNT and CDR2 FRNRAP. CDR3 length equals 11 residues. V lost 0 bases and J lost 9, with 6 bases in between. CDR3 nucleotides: TGTGCTAGTGGTTTGGTACTCTGGCAGTACTTC. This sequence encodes CASGLVLWQYF.

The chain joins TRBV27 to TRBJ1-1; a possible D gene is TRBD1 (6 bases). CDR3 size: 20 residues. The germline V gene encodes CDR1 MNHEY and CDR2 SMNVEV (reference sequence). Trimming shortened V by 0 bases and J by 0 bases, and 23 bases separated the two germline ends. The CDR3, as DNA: TGTGCCAGCAGTTTATCGGTTGCGGGCGGGGGGCTAGGCGTGAACACTGAAGCTTTCTTT. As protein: CASSLSVAGGGLGVNTEAFF.

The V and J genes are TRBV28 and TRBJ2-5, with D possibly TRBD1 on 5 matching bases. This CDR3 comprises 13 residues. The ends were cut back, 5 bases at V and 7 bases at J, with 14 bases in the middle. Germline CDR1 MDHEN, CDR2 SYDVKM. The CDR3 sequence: CASSGAKRGTQYF. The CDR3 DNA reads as TGTGCCAGCAGTGGGGCCAAAAGGGGGACCCAGTACTTC.

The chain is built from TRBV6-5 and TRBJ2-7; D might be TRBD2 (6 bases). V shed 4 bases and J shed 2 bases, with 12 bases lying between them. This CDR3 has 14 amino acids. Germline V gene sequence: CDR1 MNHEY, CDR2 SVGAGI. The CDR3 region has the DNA TGTGCCAGCAGTTCCGTCGGGGGAACCTACGAGCAGTACTTC. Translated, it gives CASSSVGGTYEQYF.

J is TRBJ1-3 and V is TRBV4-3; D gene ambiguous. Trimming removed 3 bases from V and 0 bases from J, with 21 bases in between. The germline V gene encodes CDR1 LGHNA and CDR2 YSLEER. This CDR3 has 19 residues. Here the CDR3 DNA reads TGCGCCAGCAGCCAGGATTTGGGCATAATATTTGACTCTGGAAACACCATATATTTT. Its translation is CASSQDLGIIFDSGNTIYF.

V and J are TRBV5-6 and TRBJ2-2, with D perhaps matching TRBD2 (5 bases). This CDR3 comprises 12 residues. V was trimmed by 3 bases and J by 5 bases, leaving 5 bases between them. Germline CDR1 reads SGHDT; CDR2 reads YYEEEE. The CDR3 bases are TGTGCCAGCAGCTCGGGGACCGGGGAGCTGTTTTTT. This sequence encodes CASSSGTGELFF. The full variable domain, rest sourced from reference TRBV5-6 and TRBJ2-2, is DAGVTQSPTHLIKTRGQQVTLRCSPKSGHDTVSWYQQALGQGPQFIFQYYEEEERQRGNFPDRFSGHQFPNYSSELNVNALLLGDSALYLCASSSGTGELFFGEGSRLTVL.

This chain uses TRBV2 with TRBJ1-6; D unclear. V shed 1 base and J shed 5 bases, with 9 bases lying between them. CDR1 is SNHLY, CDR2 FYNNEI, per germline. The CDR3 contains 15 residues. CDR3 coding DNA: TGTGCCAGCAGTGAAGACAGCAGCAATAATTCACCCCTCCACTTT. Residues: CASSEDSSNNSPLHF.

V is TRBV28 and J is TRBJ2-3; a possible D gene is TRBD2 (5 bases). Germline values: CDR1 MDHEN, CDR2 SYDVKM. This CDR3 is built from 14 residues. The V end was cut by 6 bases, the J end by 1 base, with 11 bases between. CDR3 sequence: CASSPDGGTDTQYF. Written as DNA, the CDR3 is TGTGCCAGCAGCCCCGACGGGGGCACAGATACGCAGTATTTT.

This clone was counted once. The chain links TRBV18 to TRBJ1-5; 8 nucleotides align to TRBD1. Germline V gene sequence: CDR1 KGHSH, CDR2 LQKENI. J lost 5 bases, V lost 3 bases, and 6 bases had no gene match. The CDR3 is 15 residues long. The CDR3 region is CASSPANRGDQPQHF. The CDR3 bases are TGTGCCAGCTCACCTGCCAACAGGGGGGATCAGCCCCAGCATTTT.

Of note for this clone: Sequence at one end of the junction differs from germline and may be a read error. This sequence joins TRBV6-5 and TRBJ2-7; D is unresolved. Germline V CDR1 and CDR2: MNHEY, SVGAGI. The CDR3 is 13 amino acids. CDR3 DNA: TGTGCCAGCAGTCGGATGAGGTCCTCCGAGCAGTACTTC. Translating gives CASSRMRSSEQYF.

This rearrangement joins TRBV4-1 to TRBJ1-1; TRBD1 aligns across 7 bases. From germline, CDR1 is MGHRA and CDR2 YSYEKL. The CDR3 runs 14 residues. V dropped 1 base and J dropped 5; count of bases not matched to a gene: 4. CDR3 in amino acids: CASSQVAGGTEAFF. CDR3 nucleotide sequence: TGCGCCAGCAGCCAAGTGGCAGGGGGTACTGAAGCTTTCTTT.

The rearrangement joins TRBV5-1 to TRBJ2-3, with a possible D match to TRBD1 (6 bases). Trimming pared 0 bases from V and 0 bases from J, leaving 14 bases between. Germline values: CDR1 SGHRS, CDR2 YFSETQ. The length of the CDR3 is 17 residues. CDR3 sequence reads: CASSLVGQPTSTDTQYF. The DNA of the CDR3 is TGCGCCAGCAGCTTGGTCGGACAGCCGACTAGCACAGATACGCAGTATTTT.

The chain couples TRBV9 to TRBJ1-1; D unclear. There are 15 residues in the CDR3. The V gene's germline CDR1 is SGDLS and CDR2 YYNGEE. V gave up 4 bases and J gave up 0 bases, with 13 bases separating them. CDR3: CASSPAAGLNTEAFF. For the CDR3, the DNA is TGTGCCAGCAGCCCCGCCGCGGGCCTGAACACTGAAGCTTTCTTT.

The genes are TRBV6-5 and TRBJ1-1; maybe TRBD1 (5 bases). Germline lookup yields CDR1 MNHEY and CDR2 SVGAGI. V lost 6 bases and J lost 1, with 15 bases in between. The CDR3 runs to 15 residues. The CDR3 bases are TGTGCCAGCAGAGTTCACCATGGACAGAACACTGAAGCTTTCTTT. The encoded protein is CASRVHHGQNTEAFF.

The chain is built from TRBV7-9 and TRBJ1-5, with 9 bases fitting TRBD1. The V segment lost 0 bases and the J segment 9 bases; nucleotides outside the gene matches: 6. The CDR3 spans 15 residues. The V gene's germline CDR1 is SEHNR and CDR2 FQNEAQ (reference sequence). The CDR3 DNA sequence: TGTGCCAGCAGCTTAGCCAGACAGGGGGAAACGCCCCAGCATTTT. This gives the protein CASSLARQGETPQHF.

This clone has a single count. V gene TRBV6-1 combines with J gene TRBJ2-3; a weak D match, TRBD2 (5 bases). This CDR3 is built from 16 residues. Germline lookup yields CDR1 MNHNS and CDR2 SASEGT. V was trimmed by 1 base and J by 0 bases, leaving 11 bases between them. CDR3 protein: CASSEGGPSSTDTQYF. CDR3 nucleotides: TGTGCCAGCAGTGAAGGAGGGCCATCTAGCACAGATACGCAGTATTTT.